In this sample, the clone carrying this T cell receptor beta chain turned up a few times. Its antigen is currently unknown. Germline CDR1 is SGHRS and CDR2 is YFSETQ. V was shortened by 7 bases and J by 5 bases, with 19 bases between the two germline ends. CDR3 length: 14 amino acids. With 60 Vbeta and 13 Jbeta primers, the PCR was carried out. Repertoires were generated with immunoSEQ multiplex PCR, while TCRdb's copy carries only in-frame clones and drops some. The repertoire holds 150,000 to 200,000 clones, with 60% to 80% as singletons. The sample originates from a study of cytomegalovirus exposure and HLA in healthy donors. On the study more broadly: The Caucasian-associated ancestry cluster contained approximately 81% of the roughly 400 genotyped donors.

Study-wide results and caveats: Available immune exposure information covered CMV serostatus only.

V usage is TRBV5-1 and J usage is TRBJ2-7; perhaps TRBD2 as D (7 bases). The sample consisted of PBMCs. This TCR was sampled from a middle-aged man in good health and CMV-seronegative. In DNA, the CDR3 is TGCGCCAGCCGCCAAGGGGGGGTAGCTGACGAGCAGTACTTC. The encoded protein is CASRQGGVADEQYF.